This T cell receptor beta chain was documented in a study of OX40 agonist ivuxolimab in advanced cancers. Study conclusions and caveats: Individuals who were partial responders at 0.1-3.0 mg/kg had clonal expansion that ranked among the lowest. The study found that CD8+ T cells averaged more expanded clones than CD4+.

Clones were sequenced by immunoSEQ multiplex PCR, and TCRdb holds only the in-frame ones, with some missing. The sample records some 17,000 clones, about nine tenths being singletons. This clone showed up just once. The antigen remains unidentified. Cycle 7 day 1, cycle 4 day 1, and baseline were the timepoints at which blood was sampled. V shed 1 base and J shed 6 bases, with 15 bases lying between them. Germline-derived CDR1 and CDR2 are SEHNR and FQNEAQ (reference sequence). The CDR3 length is 15 residues. The starting material was CD4+ or CD8+ T cells sorted from blood, obtained in a trial of the OX40 agonist ivuxolimab. The sequence was obtained from an adult with an advanced solid tumor such as melanoma, head and neck, liver or kidney cancer. The chain has TRBV7-9 and TRBJ2-5, with TRBD1 as a possible D gene (6 bases). The CDR3 loop is CASSLGQGMEKTQYF. CDR3 coding DNA: TGTGCCAGCAGCTTAGGGCAGGGGATGGAGAAGACCCAGTACTTC.